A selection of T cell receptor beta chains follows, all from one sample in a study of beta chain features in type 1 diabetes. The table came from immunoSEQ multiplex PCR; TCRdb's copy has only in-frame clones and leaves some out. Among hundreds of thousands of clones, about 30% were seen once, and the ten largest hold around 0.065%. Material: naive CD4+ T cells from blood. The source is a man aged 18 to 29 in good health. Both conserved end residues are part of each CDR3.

CDR3 protein: CASSDRGTDTQYF
V gene: TRBV19

CDR3 protein: CASSPLEGLAETQYF
V gene: TRBV7-9

CDR3 protein: CSGEVRLGETQYF
V gene: TRBV29-1

CDR3 protein: CASSPDPSSYNEQFF
V gene: TRBV5-6

CDR3 protein: CASSAGTSAATDTQYF
V gene: TRBV5-4

CDR3 protein: CASTPSRGYEQYF
V gene: TRBV7-9

CDR3 protein: CASSTRQEQYF
V gene: TRBV11-1

CDR3 protein: CASSEAGSYEQYF
V gene: TRBV25-1

CDR3 protein: CAISRPMGGGPEETQYF
V gene: TRBV10-3

CDR3 protein: CASSVGVGYGYTF
V gene: TRBV9

CDR3 protein: CASRRSGAQGTQYF
V gene: TRBV28

CDR3 protein: CAWSGRVGSYGYTF
V gene: TRBV30

CDR3 protein: CASSHTGASVPHNEQFF
V gene: TRBV19

CDR3 protein: CASSDGLVETQYF
V gene: TRBV7-7

CDR3 protein: CASSRQPGPSTDTQYF
V gene: TRBV18

CDR3 protein: CASSWRTGGRETQYF
V gene: TRBV28

CDR3 protein: CASSLRGADTDTQYF
V gene: TRBV7-9

CDR3 protein: CASSLAAEGYNEQFF
V gene: TRBV5-4

CDR3 protein: CASSLRQGQSNQPQHF
V gene: TRBV28

CDR3 protein: CASSPTGTDTQYF
V gene: TRBV5-1

CDR3 protein: CAWLRDSTSGELFF
V gene: TRBV30

CDR3 protein: CASSLPLTTDTQYF
V gene: TRBV7-2

CDR3 protein: CASSLRYAGELFF
V gene: TRBV7-6

CDR3 protein: CASSPPGTGANVLTF
V gene: TRBV7-9

CDR3 protein: CASSPPPWTSGITDTQYF
V gene: TRBV27

CDR3 protein: CANGTGWYEQYF
V gene: TRBV5-6

CDR3 protein: CASSLKPRGSEQYF
V gene: TRBV4-3

CDR3 protein: CASSSPGPDRTNEQFF
V gene: TRBV28

CDR3 protein: CASSVTGVVGTEAFF
V gene: TRBV9

CDR3 protein: CPDAEQYF
V gene: TRBV20-1

CDR3 protein: CAIGGSSYNEQFF
V gene: TRBV10-3

CDR3 protein: CASSVDGEGPYNEQFF
V gene: TRBV9

CDR3 protein: CASSQAGTVEAFF
V gene: TRBV4-3

CDR3 protein: CASSEESGGWTDTQYF
V gene: TRBV2

CDR3 protein: CATSRGLAGRYNEQFF
V gene: TRBV15

CDR3 protein: CASSLVTNTEAFF
V gene: TRBV7-9

CDR3 protein: CAIREDPTYEQYF
V gene: TRBV10-3